What follows are 21 T cell receptor beta chains derived from one specimen sequenced in a study of blood T cell repertoires in COVID-19. Assay used: immunoSEQ multiplex PCR; TCRdb lists only in-frame clones, some missing. The table has some 250,000 clones, about nine tenths seen once. Sequenced: PBMCs or T cells enriched from blood (not recorded which). These receptors all come from a man aged 18 to 30 who had recovered from COVID-19.

The rearrangement joins TRBV6-1 to TRBJ1-2; possible D gene TRBD1, 6 bases. The CDR3 is made up of 15 amino acids. V was shortened by 3 bases and J by 6 bases, with 17 bases between the two germline ends. Germline V gene lookup returns CDR1 MNHNS and CDR2 SASEGT. DNA of the CDR3: TGTGCCAGCAGTGAGCAGGGGATAAGACCCCATGGCTACACCTTC. Its translation is CASSEQGIRPHGYTF.

The chain links TRBV28 to TRBJ1-6; D gene ambiguous. The CDR3 loop spans 14 amino acids. The germline gives CDR1 MDHEN, CDR2 SYDVKM. The ends were cut back, 2 bases at V and 7 bases at J, with 9 bases in the middle. CDR3 region: CASSLDSANSPLHF. The CDR3, as DNA: TGTGCCAGCAGTTTAGACTCAGCAAATTCACCCCTCCACTTT.

The chain combines TRBV11-3 with TRBJ1-6, with a possible D match to TRBD1 (5 bases). This CDR3 spans 18 amino acids. Germline V lookup: CDR1 SGHNT, CDR2 YENEEA. Trimming stripped 1 base from V and 3 bases from J, with 16 bases between. The CDR3 bases are TGTGCCAGCAGCTTAGTCCTGACAGACAGATACTATAATTCACCCCTCCACTTT. Its protein is CASSLVLTDRYYNSPLHF.

The chain carries TRBV11-1 and TRBJ2-7, with D hard to call. The CDR3 covers 15 residues. The germline gives CDR1 SGHAT, CDR2 FQDESV (reference sequence). Trimming left V 1 base short and J 0 bases short, with 10 bases between. CDR3 sequence: CASSLDYESSYEQYF. CDR3 in DNA: TGTGCCAGCAGCTTAGACTACGAGAGCTCCTACGAGCAGTACTTC.

V and J are TRBV2 and TRBJ1-5; D unclear. The CDR3 sequence is 13 residues long. The germline gives CDR1 SNHLY, CDR2 FYNNEI. Trimming took off 5 bases at V and 5 bases at J, with 10 bases between the two ends. As DNA, the CDR3 is TGTGCCAGCAGTTCGGGTCGGGATCAGCCCCAGCATTTT. It yields the protein CASSSGRDQPQHF.

The chain has TRBV6-4 and TRBJ2-3; D is possibly TRBD2 (6 bases). CDR1 MRHNA and CDR2 SNTAGT come from the germline V gene. This CDR3 spans 15 amino acids. Trimming shortened V by 0 bases and J by 2 bases, and 9 bases separated the two germline ends. The DNA of the CDR3 is TGTGCCAGCAGTGACTCTGCGGGGAACACAGATACGCAGTATTTT. It specifies CASSDSAGNTDTQYF.

This sequence joins TRBV19 and TRBJ1-2; 12 positions agree with TRBD1. Looked up from germline, CDR1 is LNHDA and CDR2 is SQIVND (reference sequence). The CDR3 has 16 amino acids. The J segment lost 3 bases and the V segment lost 5 bases, leaving 7 bases of the junction unmatched. The CDR3 is CASSAQGQGAYYGYTF. CDR3 sequence (DNA): TGTGCCAGTAGTGCCCAGGGACAGGGGGCTTACTATGGCTACACCTTC. The whole variable domain, filled in from reference TRBV19 and TRBJ1-2, reads DGGITQSPKYLFRKEGQNVTLSCEQNLNHDAMYWYRQDPGQGLRLIYYSQIVNDFQKGDIAEGYSVSREKKESFPLTVTSAQKNPTAFYLCASSAQGQGAYYGYTFGSGTRLTVV.

Written as DNA, the CDR3 is TGTGCCAGCCAAGACAGGGAGGACACTGAAGCTTTCTTT. Its protein product is CASQDREDTEAFF. The V call is TRBV6-4, the J call TRBJ1-1, with TRBD1 matching over 7 bases. J was trimmed by 3 bases and V by 8 bases; bases with no gene match: 6. CDR3 length equals 13 residues. Germline V gene data show CDR1 as MRHNA and CDR2 as SNTAGT.

This clone has just a few counts. The V gene is TRBV13, the J gene TRBJ2-7; tentatively, D is TRBD2 (5 bases). Per germline, CDR1 PRHDT and CDR2 FYEKMQ (reference sequence). V lost 6 bases and J 3 bases, leaving 15 bases between the germline ends. This CDR3 has 14 residues. Here the CDR3 reads CASSYGEQDYEQYF. In DNA form, the CDR3 reads TGTGCCAGCAGTTACGGGGAACAAGACTACGAGCAGTACTTC. Filled out from reference TRBV13 and TRBJ2-7, the complete variable domain reads AAGVIQSPRHLIKEKRETATLKCYPIPRHDTVYWYQQGPGQDPQFLISFYEKMQSDKGSIPDRFSAQQFSDYHSELNMSSLELGDSALYFCASSYGEQDYEQYFGPGTRLTVT.

This chain uses TRBV24-1 with TRBJ2-1; TRBD2 matches 10 bases. Germline CDR1 reads KGHDR; CDR2 reads SFDVKD. The CDR3 contains 15 residues. Losses at the gene ends were 2 bases for V and 7 bases for J; bases not matched to a gene: 4. The CDR3 region has the DNA TGTGCCACCAGTGATTCTAGCGGGGGATCAAATGAGCAGTTCTTC. This codes for CATSDSSGGSNEQFF.

This sequence joins TRBV6-5 and TRBJ2-2, with a tentative D call TRBD1 (6 bases). CDR1 and CDR2 (germline): MNHEY, SVGAGI. The CDR3 runs to 15 residues. The CDR3 sequence: CVTGSGDLNTGELFF. The CDR3 nucleotides read TGTGTCACGGGCTCAGGGGATTTGAACACCGGGGAGCTGTTTTTT.

The chain couples TRBV7-9 to TRBJ1-1; weak D call: TRBD1 (6 bases). CDR1 SEHNR and CDR2 FQNEAQ come from the germline V gene (reference sequence). Trimming removed 1 base at V and 2 bases at J, with 14 bases between. This CDR3 region has 16 residues. The CDR3 bases are TGTGCCAGCAGCTTAGGCCTTGAGACAGGTAACACTGAAGCTTTCTTT. Its protein product is CASSLGLETGNTEAFF.

J is TRBJ2-1 and V is TRBV11-3, with TRBD2 matching 9 bases. This CDR3 has 16 amino acids. The V segment lost 8 bases and the J segment 5 bases; nucleotides outside the gene matches: 13. Looked up from germline, CDR1 is SGHNT and CDR2 is YENEEA. The CDR3 DNA is TGTGCCAGCGGATTTCAAGGACTAGCGTCGCACAATGAGCAGTTCTTC. Protein product: CASGFQGLASHNEQFF.

The chain combines TRBV10-2 with TRBJ2-1, with 11 bases that match TRBD2. Germline V gene sequence: CDR1 WSHSY, CDR2 SAAADI. Trimming cost V 4 bases and J 0 bases; bases outside gene matches: 2. The CDR3 covers 16 residues. The CDR3 sequence is CASSALAGASYNEQFF. The CDR3 DNA reads as TGCGCCAGCAGTGCACTAGCGGGGGCCTCCTACAATGAGCAGTTCTTC.

Only one count was recorded for this clone. This sequence joins TRBV4-2 and TRBJ1-2, with D possibly matching TRBD1 (5 bases). The CDR3 runs 16 residues. Germline CDR1 and CDR2: LGHNA and YNFKEQ. Trimming removed 1 base at V and 1 base at J, with 13 bases between. Here the CDR3 reads CASSQVQTEINYGYTF. The CDR3 nucleotides read TGTGCCAGCAGCCAAGTCCAGACAGAGATTAACTATGGCTACACCTTC.

This clone came up once. V and J are TRBV5-1 and TRBJ2-1; TRBD1 aligns across 8 bases. Per germline, CDR1 SGHRS and CDR2 YFSETQ. Trimming removed 7 bases from V and 6 bases from J; junction bases left unmatched: 9. CDR3 length: 14 residues. The CDR3 nucleotides are TGCGCCAGCGCCGCAGGACAGGGTTTCAATGAGCAGTTCTTC. Protein: CASAAGQGFNEQFF.

The genes are TRBV11-2 and TRBJ2-7, with D possibly TRBD2 on 5 matching bases. The V end lost 1 base, the J end lost 0 bases, and 7 bases lay between the germline ends. The CDR3 runs to 14 residues. CDR1 and CDR2 from the germline V gene are SGHAT and FQNNGV. The CDR3 loop reads CASSLVGISYEQYF. As DNA, the CDR3 is TGTGCCAGCAGCTTAGTCGGGATCTCCTACGAGCAGTACTTC. Using reference TRBV11-2 and TRBJ2-7 for the parts outside the CDR3, the full variable domain is EAGVAQSPRYKIIEKRQSVAFWCNPISGHATLYWYQQILGQGPKLLIQFQNNGVVDDSQLPKDRFSAERLKGVDSTLKIQPAKLEDSAVYLCASSLVGISYEQYFGPGTRLTVT.

V gene TRBV4-1 combines with J gene TRBJ2-7; 7 bases fit TRBD1. Germline CDR1 is MGHRA and CDR2 is YSYEKL. Losses at the gene ends were 5 bases for V and 3 bases for J; bases not matched to a gene: 7. The CDR3 is made up of 14 amino acids. DNA of the CDR3: TGCGCCAGCAGCTTTCGCCGGGACAGCTACGAGCAGTACTTC. This gives the protein CASSFRRDSYEQYF.

This chain uses TRBV5-1 with TRBJ1-1, with D uncertain. The CDR3 totals 13 residues. V was cut by 0 bases and J by 3 bases, with 6 bases left in between. Germline CDR1 reads SGHRS; CDR2 reads YFSETQ. The CDR3 region has the DNA TGCGCCAGCAGCTTGGACGGTGACACTGAAGCTTTCTTT. It encodes CASSLDGDTEAFF. The variable domain in full, with the rest retrieved from reference TRBV5-1 and TRBJ1-1, is KAGVTQTPRYLIKTRGQQVTLSCSPISGHRSVSWYQQTPGQGLQFLFEYFSETQRNKGNFPGRFSGRQFSNSRSEMNVSTLELGDSALYLCASSLDGDTEAFFGQGTRLTVV.

This chain links TRBV18 with TRBJ1-1; TRBD1 aligns across 7 bases. V lost 4 bases to trimming and J lost 3 bases; unmatched junction nucleotides: 2. Germline V gene lookup returns CDR1 KGHSH and CDR2 LQKENI. The CDR3 length is 13 residues. Here the CDR3 DNA reads TGTGCCAGCTCACAACAGGGGCACACTGAAGCTTTCTTT. The encoded protein is CASSQQGHTEAFF.

The chain combines TRBV5-1 with TRBJ2-3; 8 nucleotides match TRBD2. V lost 1 base and J lost 0; bases outside the gene matches: 1. This CDR3 is 15 amino acids long. Per germline, CDR1 SGHRS and CDR2 YFSETQ. CDR3 sequence: CASSLTSGSTDTQYF. DNA of the CDR3: TGCGCCAGCAGCTTGACTAGCGGTAGCACAGATACGCAGTATTTT.